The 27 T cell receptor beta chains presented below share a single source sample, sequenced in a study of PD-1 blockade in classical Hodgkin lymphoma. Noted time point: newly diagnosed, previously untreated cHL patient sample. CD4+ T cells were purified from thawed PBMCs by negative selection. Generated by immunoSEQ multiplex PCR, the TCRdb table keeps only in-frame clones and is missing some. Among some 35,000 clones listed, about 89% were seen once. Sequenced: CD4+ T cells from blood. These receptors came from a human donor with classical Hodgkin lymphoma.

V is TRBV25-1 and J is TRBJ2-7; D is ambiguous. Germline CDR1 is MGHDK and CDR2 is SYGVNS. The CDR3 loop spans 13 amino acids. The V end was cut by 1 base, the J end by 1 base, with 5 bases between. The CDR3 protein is CASSELFSYEQYF. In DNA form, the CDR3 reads TGTGCCAGCAGTGAATTGTTTTCCTACGAGCAGTACTTC.

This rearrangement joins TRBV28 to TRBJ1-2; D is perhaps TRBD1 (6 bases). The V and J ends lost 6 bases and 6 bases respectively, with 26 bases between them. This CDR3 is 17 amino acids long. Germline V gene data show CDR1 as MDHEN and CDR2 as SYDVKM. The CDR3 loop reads CASSPITRARDTHGYTF. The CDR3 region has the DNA TGTGCCAGCAGCCCAATCACCCGGGCCCGGGACACCCATGGCTACACCTTC.

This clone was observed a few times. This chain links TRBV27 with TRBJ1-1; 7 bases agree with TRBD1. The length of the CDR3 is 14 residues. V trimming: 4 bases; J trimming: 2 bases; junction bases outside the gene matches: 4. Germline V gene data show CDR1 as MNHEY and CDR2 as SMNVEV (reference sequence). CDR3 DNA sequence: TGTGCCAGCAGTTCCTACAGGGGCAACACTGAAGCTTTCTTT. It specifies CASSSYRGNTEAFF.

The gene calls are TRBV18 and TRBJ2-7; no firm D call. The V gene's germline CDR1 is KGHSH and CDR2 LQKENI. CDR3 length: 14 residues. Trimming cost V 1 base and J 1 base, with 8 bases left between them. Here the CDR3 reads CASSPRGSSYEQYF. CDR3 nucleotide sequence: TGTGCCAGCTCACCACGTGGATCTTCCTACGAGCAGTACTTC. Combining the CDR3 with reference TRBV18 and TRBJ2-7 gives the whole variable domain NAGVMQNPRHLVRRRGQEARLRCSPMKGHSHVYWYRQLPEEGLKFMVYLQKENIIDESGMPKERFSAEFPKEGPSILRIQQVVRGDSAAYFCASSPRGSSYEQYFGPGTRLTVT.

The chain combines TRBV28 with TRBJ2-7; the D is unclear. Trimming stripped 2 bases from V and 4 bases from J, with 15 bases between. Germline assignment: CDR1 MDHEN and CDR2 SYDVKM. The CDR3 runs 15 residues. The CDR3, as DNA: TGTGCCAGCAGTTTAAACCCCCCCGACGCGTACGAGCAGTACTTC. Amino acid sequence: CASSLNPPDAYEQYF.

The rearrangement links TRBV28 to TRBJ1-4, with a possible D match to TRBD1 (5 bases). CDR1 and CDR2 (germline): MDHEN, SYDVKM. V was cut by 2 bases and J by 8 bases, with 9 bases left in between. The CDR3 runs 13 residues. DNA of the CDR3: TGTGCCAGCAGTTTAGACAGAGGGGAAAAACTGTTTTTT. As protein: CASSLDRGEKLFF.

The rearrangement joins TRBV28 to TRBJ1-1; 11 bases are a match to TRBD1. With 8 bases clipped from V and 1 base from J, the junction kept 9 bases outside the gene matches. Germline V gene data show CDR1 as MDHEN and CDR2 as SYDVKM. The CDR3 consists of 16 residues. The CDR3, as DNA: TGTGCCAGCGCTAAAAACGGACAGGGGGCGAACACTGAAGCTTTCTTT. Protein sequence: CASAKNGQGANTEAFF.

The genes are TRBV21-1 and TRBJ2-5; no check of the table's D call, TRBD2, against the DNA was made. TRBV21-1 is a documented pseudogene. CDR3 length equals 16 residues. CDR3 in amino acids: CASSKGSKREGETQYF. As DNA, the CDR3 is TGTGCCAGCAGCAAAGGAAGTAAGCGGGAGGGGGAGACCCAGTACTTC.

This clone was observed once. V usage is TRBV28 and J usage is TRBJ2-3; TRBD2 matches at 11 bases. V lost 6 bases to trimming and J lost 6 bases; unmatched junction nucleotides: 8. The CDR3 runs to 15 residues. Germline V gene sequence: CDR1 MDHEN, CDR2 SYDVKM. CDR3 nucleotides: TGTGCCAGCAGCTCTAGCGGGAGGCCGGGGGATACGCAGTATTTT. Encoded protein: CASSSSGRPGDTQYF.

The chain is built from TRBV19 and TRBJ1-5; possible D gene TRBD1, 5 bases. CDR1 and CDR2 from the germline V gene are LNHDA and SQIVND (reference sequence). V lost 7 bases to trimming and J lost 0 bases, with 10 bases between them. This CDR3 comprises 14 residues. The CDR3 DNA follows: TGTGCCAGTACCCGACAGACTAGCAATCAGCCCCAGCATTTT. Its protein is CASTRQTSNQPQHF.

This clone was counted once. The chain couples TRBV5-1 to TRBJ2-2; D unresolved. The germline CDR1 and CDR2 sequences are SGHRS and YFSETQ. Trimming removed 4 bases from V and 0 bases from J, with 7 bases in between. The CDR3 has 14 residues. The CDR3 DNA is TGCGCCAGCAGCCCCAGTCCGAACACCGGGGAGCTGTTTTTT. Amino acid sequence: CASSPSPNTGELFF.

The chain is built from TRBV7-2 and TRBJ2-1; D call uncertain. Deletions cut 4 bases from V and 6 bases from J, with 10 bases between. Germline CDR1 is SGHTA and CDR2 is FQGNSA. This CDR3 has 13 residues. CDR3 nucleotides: TGTGCCAGCAGCTGGAGAGCGAGCAATGAGCAGTTCTTC. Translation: CASSWRASNEQFF.

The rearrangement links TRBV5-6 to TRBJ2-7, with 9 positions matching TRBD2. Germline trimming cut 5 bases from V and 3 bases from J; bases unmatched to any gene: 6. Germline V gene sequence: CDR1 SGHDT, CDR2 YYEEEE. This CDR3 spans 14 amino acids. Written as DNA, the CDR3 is TGTGCCAGCAGTCAGAGCGGGAGGAGCTACGAGCAGTACTTC. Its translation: CASSQSGRSYEQYF.

The CDR3 is CASSPAGVSQYF. CDR3 coding DNA: TGTGCCAGCAGCCCGGCCGGCGTTTCCCAGTACTTC. The chain is built from TRBV7-6 and TRBJ2-5; no reliable D call. Germline values: CDR1 SGHVS, CDR2 FNYEAQ. This CDR3 has 12 amino acids. Trimming removed 5 bases at V and 9 bases at J, with 13 bases between.

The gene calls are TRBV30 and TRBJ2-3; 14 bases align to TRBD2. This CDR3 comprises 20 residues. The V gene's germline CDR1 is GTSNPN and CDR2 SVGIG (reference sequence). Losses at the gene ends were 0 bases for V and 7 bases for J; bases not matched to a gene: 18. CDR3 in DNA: TGTGCCTGGAGTGTCAGAGGCCCGGGACTAGCGGGAGTGGGAGTGAATACGCAGTATTTT. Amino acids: CAWSVRGPGLAGVGVNTQYF.

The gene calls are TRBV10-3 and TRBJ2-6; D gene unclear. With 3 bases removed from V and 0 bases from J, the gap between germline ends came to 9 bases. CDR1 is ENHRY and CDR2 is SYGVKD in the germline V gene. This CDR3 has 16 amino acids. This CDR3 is CAISEGLSSGANVLTF. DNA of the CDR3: TGTGCCATCAGTGAAGGTCTATCCTCTGGGGCCAACGTCCTGACTTTC.

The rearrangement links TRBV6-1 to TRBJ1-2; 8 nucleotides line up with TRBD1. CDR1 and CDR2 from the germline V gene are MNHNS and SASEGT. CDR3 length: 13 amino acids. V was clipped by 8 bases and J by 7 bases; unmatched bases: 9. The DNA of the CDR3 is TGTGCCAGCTTTACAGGGGGAAAAAGTGGCTACACCTTC. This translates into CASFTGGKSGYTF.

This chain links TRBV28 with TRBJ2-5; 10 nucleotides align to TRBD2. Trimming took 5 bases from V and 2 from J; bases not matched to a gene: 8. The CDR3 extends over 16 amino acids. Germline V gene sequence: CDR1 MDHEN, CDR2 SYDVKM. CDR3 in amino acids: CASSPAPSGGQETQYF. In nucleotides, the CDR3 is TGTGCCAGCAGTCCGGCTCCTAGCGGGGGTCAAGAGACCCAGTACTTC.

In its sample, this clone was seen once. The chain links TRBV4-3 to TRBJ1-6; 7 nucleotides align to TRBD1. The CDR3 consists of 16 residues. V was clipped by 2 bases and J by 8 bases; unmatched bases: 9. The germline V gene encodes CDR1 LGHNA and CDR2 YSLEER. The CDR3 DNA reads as TGCGCCAGCAGCCAACGCCGTGACAGGGTCGATTCACCCCTCCACTTT. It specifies CASSQRRDRVDSPLHF.

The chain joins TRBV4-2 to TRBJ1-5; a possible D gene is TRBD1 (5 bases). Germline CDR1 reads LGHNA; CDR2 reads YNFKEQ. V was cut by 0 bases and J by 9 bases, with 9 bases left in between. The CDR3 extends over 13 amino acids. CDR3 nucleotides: TGTGCCAGCAGCCAAGATAGGGACCGGCCCCAGCATTTT. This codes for CASSQDRDRPQHF.

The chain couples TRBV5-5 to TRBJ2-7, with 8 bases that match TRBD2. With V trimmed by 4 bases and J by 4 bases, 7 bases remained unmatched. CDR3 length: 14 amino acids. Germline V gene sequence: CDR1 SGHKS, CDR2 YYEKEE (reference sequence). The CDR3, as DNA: TGTGCCAGCAGCCCGGGGGGGGGTTGGTACGAGCAGTACTTC. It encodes CASSPGGGWYEQYF.

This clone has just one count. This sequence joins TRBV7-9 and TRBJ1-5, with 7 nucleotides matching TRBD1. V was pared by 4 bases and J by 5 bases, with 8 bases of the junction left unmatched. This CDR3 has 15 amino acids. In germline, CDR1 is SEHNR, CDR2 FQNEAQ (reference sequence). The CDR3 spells CASSSTNRGHQPQHF. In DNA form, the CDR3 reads TGTGCCAGCAGCTCCACCAACAGGGGCCATCAGCCCCAGCATTTT. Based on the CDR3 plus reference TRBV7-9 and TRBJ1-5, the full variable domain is DTGVSQNPRHKITKRGQNVTFRCDPISEHNRLYWYRQTLGQGPEFLTYFQNEAQLEKSRLLSDRFSAERPKGSFSTLEIQRTEQGDSAMYLCASSSTNRGHQPQHFGDGTRLSIL.

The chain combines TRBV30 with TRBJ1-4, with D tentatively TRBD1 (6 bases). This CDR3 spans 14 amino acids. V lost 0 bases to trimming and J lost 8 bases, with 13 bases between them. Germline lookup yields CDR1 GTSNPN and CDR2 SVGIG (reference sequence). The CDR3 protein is CAWSVPNRDEKLFF. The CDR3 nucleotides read TGTGCCTGGAGTGTTCCGAACAGGGACGAAAAACTGTTTTTT.

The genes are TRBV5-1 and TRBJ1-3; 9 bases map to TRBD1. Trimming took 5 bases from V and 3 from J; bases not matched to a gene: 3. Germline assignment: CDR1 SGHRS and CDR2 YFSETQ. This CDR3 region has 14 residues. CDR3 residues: CASRRTGDGNTIYF. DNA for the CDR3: TGCGCCAGCAGAAGGACAGGGGATGGAAACACCATATATTTT.

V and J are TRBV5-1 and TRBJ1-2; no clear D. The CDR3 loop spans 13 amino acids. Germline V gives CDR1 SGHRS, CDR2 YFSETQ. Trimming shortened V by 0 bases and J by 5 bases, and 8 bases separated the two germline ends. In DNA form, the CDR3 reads TGCGCCAGCAGCTTGGCGTTGGGGTATGGCTACACCTTC. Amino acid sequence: CASSLALGYGYTF.

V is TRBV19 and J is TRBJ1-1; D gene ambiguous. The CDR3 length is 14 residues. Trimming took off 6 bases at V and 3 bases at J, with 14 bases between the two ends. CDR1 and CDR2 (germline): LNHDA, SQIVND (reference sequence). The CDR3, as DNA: TGTGCCAGTAGCAAAAGGGAAAGGTACACTGAAGCTTTCTTT. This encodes CASSKRERYTEAFF.

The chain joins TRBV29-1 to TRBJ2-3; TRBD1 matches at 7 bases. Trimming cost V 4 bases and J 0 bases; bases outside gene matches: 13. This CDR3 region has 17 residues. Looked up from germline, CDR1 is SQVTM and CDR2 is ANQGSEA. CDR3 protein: CSVATGTVFTSTDTQYF. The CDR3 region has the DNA TGCAGCGTTGCCACTGGGACAGTCTTTACTAGCACAGATACGCAGTATTTT.